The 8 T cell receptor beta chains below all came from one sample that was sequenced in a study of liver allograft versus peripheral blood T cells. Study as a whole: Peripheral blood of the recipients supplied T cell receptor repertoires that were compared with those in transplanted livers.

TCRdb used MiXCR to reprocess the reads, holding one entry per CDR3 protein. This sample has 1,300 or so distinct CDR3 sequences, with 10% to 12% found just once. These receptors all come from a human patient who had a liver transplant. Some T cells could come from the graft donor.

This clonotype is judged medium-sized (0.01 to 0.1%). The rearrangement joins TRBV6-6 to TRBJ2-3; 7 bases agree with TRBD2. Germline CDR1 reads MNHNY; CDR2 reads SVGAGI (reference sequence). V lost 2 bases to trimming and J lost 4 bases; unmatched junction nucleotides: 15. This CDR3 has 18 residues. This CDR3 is CASSYRAIGGGRADTQYF. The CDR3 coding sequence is TGTGCCAGCAGTTACAGGGCGATTGGGGGGGGTCGCGCAGATACGCAGTATTTT.

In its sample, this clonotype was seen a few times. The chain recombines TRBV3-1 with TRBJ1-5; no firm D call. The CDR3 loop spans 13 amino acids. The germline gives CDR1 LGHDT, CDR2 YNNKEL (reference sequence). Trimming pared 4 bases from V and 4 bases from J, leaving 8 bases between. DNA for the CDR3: TGTGCCAGCAGCCTCACACAAAATCAGCCCCAGCATTTT. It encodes CASSLTQNQPQHF.

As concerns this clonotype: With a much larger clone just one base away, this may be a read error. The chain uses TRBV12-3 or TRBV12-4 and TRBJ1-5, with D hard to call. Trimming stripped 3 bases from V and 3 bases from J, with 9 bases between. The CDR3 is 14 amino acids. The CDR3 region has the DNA TGTGCCAGCAGTTTGGTGGGTTCCAATCAGCCCCAGCATTTT. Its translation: CASSLVGSNQPQHF.

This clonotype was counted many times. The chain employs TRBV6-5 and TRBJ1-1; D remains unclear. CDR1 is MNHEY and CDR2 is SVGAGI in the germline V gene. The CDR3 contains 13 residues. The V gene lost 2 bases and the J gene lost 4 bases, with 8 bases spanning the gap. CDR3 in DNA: TGTGCCAGCAGTTACAGGGATATCACTGAAGCTTTCTTT. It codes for CASSYRDITEAFF.

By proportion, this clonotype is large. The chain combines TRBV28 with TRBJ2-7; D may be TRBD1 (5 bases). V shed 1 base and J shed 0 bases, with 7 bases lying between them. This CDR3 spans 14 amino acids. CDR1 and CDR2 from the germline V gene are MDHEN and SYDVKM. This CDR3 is CASSLLQGSYEQYF. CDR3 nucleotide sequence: TGTGCCAGCAGTTTATTGCAGGGCTCCTACGAGCAGTACTTC.

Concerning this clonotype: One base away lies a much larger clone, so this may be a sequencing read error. CDR3 in DNA: TGCAGTGCTTATCCTCCTAGCGGGAGGGCTAACGACAATGAGCAGTTCTTC. Protein: CSAYPPSGRANDNEQFF. The chain joins TRBV20-1 to TRBJ2-1, with 12 bases lining up with TRBD2. V lost 5 bases to trimming and J lost 5 bases; unmatched junction nucleotides: 13. Germline loops: CDR1 DFQATT, CDR2 SNEGSKA (reference sequence). This CDR3 has 17 residues.

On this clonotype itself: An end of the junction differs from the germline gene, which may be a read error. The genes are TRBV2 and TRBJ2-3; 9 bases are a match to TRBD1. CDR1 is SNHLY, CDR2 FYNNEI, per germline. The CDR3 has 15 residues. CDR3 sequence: CVSAPRTGVGNTQYF. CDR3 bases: TGTGTCAGCGCCCCAAGGACAGGGGTGGGAAATACGCAGTATTTT.

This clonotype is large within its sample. For the CDR3, the DNA is TGTGCCACCAGCAGAGAACGGTGGGACAATGAGCAGTTCTTC. Encoded protein: CATSRERWDNEQFF. The V gene is TRBV15, the J gene TRBJ2-1; D gene uncertain. Trimming removed 0 bases at V and 5 bases at J, with 8 bases between. The CDR3 has 14 residues. Germline loops: CDR1 LNHNV, CDR2 YYDKDF (reference sequence).